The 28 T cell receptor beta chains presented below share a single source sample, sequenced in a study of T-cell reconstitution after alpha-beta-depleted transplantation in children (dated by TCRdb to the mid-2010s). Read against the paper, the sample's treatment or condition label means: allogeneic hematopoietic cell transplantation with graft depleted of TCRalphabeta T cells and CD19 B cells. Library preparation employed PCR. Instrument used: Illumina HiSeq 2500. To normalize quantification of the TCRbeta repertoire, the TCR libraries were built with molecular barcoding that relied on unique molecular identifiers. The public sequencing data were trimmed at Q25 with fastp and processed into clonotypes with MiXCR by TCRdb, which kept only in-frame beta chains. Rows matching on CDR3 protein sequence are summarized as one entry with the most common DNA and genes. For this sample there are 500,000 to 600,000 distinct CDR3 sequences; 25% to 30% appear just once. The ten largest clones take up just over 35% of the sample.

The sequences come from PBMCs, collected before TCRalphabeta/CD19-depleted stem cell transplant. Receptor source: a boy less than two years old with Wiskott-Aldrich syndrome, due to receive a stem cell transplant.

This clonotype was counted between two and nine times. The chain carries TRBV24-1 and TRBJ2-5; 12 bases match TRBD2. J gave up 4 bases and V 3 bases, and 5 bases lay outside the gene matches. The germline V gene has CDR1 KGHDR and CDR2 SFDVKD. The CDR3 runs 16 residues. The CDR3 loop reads CATSDVGLAGRETQYF. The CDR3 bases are TGTGCCACCAGTGATGTCGGACTAGCGGGACGAGAGACCCAGTACTTC.

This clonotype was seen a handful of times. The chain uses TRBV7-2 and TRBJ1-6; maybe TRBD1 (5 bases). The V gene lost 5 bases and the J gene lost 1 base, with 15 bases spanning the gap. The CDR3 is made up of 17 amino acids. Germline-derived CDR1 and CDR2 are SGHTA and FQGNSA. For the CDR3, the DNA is TGTGCCAGCAGCGAAAGACAGCGAGGGTCCTATAATTCACCCCTCCACTTT. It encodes CASSERQRGSYNSPLHF.

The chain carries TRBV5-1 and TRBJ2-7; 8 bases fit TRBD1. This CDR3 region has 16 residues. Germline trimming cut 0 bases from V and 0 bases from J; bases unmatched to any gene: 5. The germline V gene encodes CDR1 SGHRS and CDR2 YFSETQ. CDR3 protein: CASSLAEGQVSYEQYF. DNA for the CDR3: TGCGCCAGCAGCTTGGCCGAGGGACAGGTCTCCTACGAGCAGTACTTC.

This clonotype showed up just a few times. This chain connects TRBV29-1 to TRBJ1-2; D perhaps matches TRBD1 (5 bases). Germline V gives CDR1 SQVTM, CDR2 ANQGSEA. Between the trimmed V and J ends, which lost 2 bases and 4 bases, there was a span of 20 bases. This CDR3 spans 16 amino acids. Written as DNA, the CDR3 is TGCAGCGTTGAAAACTCAGGGACCCAGAACTTCTATGGCTACACCTTC. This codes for CSVENSGTQNFYGYTF.

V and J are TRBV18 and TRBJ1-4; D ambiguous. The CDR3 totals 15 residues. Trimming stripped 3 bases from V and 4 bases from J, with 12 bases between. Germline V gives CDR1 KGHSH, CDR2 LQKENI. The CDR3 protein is CASSPWPPDNEKLFF. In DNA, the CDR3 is TGTGCCAGCTCACCCTGGCCACCGGATAATGAAAAACTGTTTTTT.

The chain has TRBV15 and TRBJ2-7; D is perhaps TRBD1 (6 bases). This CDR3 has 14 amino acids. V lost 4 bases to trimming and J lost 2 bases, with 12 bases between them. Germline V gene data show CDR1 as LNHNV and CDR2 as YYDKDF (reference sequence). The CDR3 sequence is CATSIGQSTYEQYF. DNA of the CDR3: TGTGCCACCAGCATAGGACAGTCTACCTACGAGCAGTACTTC.

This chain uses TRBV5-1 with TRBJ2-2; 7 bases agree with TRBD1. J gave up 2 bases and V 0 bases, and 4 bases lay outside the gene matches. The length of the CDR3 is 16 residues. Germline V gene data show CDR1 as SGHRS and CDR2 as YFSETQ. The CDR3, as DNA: TGCGCCAGCAGCTTGGGCACAGGGGTAAACACCGGGGAGCTGTTTTTT. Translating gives CASSLGTGVNTGELFF.

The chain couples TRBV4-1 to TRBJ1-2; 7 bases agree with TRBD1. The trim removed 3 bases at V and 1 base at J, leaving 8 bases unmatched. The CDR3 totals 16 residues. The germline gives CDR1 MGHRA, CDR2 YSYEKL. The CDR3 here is CASSHIRDRDNYGYTF. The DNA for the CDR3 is TGCGCCAGCAGCCACATCCGGGACAGAGATAACTATGGCTACACCTTC.

CDR3 in amino acids: CSARLAGGRGPEQFF. CDR3 bases: TGCAGTGCTAGGCTAGCGGGAGGGCGGGGTCCTGAGCAGTTCTTC. V is TRBV20-1 and J is TRBJ2-1; TRBD2 aligns across 12 bases. From germline, CDR1 is DFQATT and CDR2 SNEGSKA (reference sequence). This CDR3 comprises 15 residues. V lost 3 bases, J lost 9 bases, and 9 bases stayed unmatched.

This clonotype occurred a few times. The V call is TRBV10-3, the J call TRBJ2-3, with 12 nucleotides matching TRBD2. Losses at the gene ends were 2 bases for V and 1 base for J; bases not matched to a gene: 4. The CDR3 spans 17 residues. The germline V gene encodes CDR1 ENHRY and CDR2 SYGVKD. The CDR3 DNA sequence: TGTGCCATCAGTGAGGGACTAGCGGGGACTGGCACAGATACGCAGTATTTT. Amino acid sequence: CAISEGLAGTGTDTQYF.

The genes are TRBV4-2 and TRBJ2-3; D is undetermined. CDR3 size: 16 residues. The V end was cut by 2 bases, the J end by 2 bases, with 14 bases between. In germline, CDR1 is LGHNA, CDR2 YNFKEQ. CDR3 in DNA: TGTGCCAGCAGCCAAAGGTTGGCCCCCCTCACAGATACGCAGTATTTT. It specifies CASSQRLAPLTDTQYF.

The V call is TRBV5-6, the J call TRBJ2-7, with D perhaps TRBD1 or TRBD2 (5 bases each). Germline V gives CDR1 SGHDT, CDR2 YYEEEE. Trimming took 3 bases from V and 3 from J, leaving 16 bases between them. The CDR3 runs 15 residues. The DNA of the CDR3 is TGTGCCAGCAGCTCGGGACCGACGAAAAACTACGAGCAGTACTTC. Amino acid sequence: CASSSGPTKNYEQYF.

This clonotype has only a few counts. CDR3 nucleotide sequence: TGCGCCAGCAGCTTGGCCGGGGAGGTGGTCACAGATACGCAGTATTTT. This translates into CASSLAGEVVTDTQYF. This rearrangement joins TRBV5-1 to TRBJ2-3, with a weak D call TRBD2 (6 bases). The CDR3 has 16 residues. The germline CDR1 and CDR2 sequences are SGHRS and YFSETQ. The V end lost 0 bases, the J end lost 2 bases, and 13 bases lay between the germline ends.

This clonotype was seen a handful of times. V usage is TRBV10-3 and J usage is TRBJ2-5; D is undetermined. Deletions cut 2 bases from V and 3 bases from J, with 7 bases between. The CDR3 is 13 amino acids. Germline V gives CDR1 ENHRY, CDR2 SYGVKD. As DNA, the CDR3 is TGTGCCATCAGTGAGGTCGAAGAAGAGACCCAGTACTTC. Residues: CAISEVEEETQYF.

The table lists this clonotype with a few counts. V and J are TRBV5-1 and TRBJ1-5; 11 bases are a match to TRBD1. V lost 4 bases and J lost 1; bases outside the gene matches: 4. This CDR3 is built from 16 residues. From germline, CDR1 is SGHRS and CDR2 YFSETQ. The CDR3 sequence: CASSVDRGQSNQPQHF. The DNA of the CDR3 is TGCGCCAGCAGCGTGGACAGGGGGCAAAGCAATCAGCCCCAGCATTTT.

This chain's CDR3 is CASSQDTDNEQFF. The CDR3 DNA is TGCGCCAGCAGCCAAGATACGGACAATGAGCAGTTCTTC. The chain links TRBV4-1 to TRBJ2-1; D unclear. V was trimmed by 0 bases and J by 5 bases, leaving 5 bases between them. Germline CDR1 reads MGHRA; CDR2 reads YSYEKL. The CDR3 runs to 13 residues.

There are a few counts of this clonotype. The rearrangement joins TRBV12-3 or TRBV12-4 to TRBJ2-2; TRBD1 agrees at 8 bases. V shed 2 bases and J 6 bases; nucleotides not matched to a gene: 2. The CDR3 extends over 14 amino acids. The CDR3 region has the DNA TGTGCCAGCAGTTTAATACAGGGGGCCGGGGAGCTGTTTTTT. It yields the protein CASSLIQGAGELFF.

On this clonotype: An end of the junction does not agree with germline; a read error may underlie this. The CDR3 sequence: CATSRLAGDEQFF. DNA of the CDR3: TGTGCCACCAGCAGACTAGCGGGAGATGAACAGTTCTTC. The V and J genes are TRBV15 and TRBJ2-1, with TRBD2 matching over 10 bases. This CDR3 spans 13 amino acids. Germline CDR1 and CDR2: LNHNV and YYDKDF (reference sequence).

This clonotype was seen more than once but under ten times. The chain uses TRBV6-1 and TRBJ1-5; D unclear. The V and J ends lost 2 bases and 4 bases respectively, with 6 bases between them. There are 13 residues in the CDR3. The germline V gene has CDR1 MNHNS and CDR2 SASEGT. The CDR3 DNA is TGTGCCAGCAGTGAACAGCTAAATCAGCCCCAGCATTTT. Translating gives CASSEQLNQPQHF.

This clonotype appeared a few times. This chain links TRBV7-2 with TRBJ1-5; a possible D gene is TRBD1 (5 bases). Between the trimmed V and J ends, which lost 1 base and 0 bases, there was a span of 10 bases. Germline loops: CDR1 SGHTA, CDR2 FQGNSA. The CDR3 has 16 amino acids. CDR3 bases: TGTGCCAGCAGCTTAGTTGGGGGGTATAGCAATCAGCCCCAGCATTTT. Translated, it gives CASSLVGGYSNQPQHF.

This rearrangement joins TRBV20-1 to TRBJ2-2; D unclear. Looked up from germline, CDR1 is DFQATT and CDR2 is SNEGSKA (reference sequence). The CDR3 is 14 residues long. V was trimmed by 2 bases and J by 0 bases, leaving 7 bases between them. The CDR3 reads CSARQRTNTGELFF. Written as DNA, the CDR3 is TGCAGTGCTAGACAGAGAACGAACACCGGGGAGCTGTTTTTT.

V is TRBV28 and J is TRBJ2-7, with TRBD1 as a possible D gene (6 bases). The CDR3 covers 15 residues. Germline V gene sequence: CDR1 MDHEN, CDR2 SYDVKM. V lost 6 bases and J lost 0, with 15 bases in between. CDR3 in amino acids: CASSSDRRSSYEQYF. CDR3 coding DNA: TGTGCCAGCAGCTCGGACAGACGCTCCTCCTACGAGCAGTACTTC.

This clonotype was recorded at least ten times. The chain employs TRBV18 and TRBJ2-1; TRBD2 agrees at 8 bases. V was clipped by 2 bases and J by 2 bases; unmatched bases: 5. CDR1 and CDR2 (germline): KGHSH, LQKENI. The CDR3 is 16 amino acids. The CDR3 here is CASSPSGGSPYNEQFF. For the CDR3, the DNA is TGTGCCAGCTCACCATCGGGAGGGAGCCCCTACAATGAGCAGTTCTTC.

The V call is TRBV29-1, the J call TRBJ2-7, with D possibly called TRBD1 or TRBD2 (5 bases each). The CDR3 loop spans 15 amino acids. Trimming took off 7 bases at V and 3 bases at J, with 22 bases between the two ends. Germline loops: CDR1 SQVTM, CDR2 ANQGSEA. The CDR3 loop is CSAGDRSVPLYEQYF. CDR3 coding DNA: TGCAGCGCTGGGGACCGGAGCGTTCCCCTCTACGAGCAGTACTTC.

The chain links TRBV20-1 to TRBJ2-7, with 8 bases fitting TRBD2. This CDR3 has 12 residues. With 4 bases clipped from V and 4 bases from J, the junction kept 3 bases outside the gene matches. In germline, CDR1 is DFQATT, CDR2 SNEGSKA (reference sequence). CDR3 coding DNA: TGCAGTGCTACCCGGGGGGGTTACGAGCAGTACTTC. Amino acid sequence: CSATRGGYEQYF.

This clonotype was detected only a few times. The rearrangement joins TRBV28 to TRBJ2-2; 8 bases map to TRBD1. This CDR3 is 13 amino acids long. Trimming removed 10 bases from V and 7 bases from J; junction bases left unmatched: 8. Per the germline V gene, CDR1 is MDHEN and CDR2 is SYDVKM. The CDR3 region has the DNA TGTGCCAATCAGGACAGGGAGAACGGGGAGCTGTTTTTT. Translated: CANQDRENGELFF.

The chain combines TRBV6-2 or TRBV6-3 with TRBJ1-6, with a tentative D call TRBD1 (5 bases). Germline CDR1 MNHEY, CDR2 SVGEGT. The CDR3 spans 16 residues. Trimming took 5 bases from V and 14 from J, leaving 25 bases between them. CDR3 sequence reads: CASSAGRTERLGTLHF. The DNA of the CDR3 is TGTGCCAGCAGTGCGGGACGGACTGAAAGACTGGGGACCCTCCACTTT.

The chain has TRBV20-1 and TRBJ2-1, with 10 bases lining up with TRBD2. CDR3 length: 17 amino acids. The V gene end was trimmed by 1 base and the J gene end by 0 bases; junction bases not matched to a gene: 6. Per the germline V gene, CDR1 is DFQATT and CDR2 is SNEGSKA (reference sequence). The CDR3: CSARGTSGTSSYNEQFF. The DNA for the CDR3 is TGCAGTGCTAGAGGGACTAGCGGAACGAGCTCCTACAATGAGCAGTTCTTC.